This T cell receptor beta chain was observed in a study of cytomegalovirus exposure and HLA in healthy donors. This clone was counted only a few times. Its antigen remains unknown. Vbeta (60) and Jbeta (13) primers were used in the PCR. Original analysis: Counted up in a later analysis, unique TCR beta chains came to 60 million to 95 million, with around 11 million shared. The table came from immunoSEQ multiplex PCR; TCRdb's copy has only in-frame clones and leaves some out. The V and J calls and the clone size are those of that table, but D and trimming were determined from the DNA. Of more than 80,000 clones listed, roughly 80% are singletons. This CDR3 has 15 amino acids. With 0 bases removed from V and 4 bases from J, the gap between germline ends came to 10 bases. Germline CDR1 is SGHTA and CDR2 is FQGTGA. General observations from the study: A previous analysis found most TCR beta V segments productive roughly 90% or roughly 30% of the time. In a later analysis, HLA-C alleles had the fewest associated TCRs, DRB1 alleles the most. Other equally common chains were less clonally expanded than HLA-associated TCR beta chains, a later analysis showed.

The sequencing sample was made of PBMCs. This receptor was obtained from a girl aged 2 to 10 in good health and CMV-seropositive. The chain has TRBV7-3 and TRBJ2-1; maybe TRBD2 (6 bases). DNA for the CDR3: TGTGCCAGCAGCTTAACAACTAGCAGATACAATGAGCAGTTCTTC. Protein: CASSLTTSRYNEQFF.